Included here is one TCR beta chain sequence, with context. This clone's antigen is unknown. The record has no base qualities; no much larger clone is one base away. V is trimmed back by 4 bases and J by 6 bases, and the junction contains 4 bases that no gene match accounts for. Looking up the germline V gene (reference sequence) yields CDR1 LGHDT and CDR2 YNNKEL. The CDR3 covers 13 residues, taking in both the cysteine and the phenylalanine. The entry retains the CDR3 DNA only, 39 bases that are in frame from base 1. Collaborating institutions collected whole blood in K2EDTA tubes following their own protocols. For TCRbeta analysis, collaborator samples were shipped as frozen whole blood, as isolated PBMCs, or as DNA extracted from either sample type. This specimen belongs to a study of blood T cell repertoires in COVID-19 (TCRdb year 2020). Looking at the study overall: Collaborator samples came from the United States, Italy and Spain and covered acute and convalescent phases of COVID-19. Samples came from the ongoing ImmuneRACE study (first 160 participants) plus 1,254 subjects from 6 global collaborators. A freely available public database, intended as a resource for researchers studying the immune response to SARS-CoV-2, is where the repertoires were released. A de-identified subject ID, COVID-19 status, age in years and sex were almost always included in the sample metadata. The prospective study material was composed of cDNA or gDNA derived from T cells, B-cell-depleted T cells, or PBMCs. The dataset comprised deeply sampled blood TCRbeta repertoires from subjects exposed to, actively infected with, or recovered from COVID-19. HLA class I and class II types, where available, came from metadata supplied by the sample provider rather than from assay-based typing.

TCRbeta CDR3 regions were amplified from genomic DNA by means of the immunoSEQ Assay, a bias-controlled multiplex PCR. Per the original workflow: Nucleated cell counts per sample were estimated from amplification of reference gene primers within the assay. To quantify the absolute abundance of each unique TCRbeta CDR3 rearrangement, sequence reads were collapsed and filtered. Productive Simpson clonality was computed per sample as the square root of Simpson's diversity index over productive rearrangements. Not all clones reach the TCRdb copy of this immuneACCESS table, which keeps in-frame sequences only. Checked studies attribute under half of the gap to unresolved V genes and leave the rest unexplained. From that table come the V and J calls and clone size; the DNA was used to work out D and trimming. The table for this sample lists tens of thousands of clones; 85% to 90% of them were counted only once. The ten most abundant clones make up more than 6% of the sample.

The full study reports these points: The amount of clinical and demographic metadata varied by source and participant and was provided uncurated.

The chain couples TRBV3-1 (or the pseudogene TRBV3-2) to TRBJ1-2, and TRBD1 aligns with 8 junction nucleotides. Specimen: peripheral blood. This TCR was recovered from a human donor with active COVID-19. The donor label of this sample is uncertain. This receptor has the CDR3 CASSRTTGDGYTF. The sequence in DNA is TGTGCCAGCAGCCGTACGACAGGGGATGGCTACACCTTC.